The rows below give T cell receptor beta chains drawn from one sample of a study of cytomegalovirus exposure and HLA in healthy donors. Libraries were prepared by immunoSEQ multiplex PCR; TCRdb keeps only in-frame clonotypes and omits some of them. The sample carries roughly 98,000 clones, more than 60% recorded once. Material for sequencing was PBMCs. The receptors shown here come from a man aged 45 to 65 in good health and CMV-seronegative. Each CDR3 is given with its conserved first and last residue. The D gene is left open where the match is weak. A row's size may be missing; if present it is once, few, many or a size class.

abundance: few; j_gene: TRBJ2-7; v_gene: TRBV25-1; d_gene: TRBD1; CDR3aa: CASSEFIGQGPLEQYF; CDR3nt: TGTGCCAGCAGTGAATTTATAGGACAGGGCCCCCTGGAGCAGTACTTC
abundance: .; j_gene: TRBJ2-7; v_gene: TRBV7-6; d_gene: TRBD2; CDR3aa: CASSSGGGEQYF; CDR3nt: TGTGCCAGCAGCTCGGGAGGGGGGGAGCAGTACTTC
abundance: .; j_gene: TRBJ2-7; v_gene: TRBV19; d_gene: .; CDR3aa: CASSPPGLSSLEQYF; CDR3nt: TGTGCCAGTAGCCCACCGGGACTCTCCTCGCTCGAGCAGTACTTC
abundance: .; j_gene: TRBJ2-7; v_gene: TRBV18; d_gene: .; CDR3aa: CASSPGSGQDEQYF; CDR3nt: TGTGCCAGCTCACCAGGTTCAGGGCAGGACGAGCAGTACTTC
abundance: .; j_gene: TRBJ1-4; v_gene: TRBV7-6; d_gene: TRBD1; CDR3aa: CASSGQGRDDEKLFF; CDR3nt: TGTGCCAGCAGCGGACAGGGGCGAGATGACGAAAAACTGTTTTTT
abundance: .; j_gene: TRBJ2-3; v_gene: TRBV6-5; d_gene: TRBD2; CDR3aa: CASSYRGLAGEDTQYF; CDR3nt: TGTGCCAGCAGTTACCGTGGACTAGCGGGGGAAGATACGCAGTATTTT
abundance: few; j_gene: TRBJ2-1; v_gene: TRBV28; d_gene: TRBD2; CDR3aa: CASSLLAGGNNEQFF; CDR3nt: TGTGCCAGCAGTTTACTAGCGGGGGGCAACAATGAGCAGTTCTTC
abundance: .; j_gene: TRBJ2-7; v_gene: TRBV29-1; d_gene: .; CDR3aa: CSVEGSQGTGSYEQYF; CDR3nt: TGCAGCGTTGAAGGAAGCCAGGGCACCGGGTCCTACGAGCAGTACTTC
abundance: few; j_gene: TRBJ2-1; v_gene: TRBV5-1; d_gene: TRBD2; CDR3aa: CASSKGLAGELYNEQFF; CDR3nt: TGCGCCAGCAGCAAGGGACTAGCGGGAGAACTCTACAATGAGCAGTTCTTC
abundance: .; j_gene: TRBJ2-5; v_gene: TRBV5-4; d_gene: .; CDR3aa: CASSSPSVKETQYF; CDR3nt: TGTGCCAGCAGCTCCCCTAGCGTCAAAGAGACCCAGTACTTC
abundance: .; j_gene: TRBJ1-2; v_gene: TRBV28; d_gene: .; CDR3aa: CASSFRVPNYGYTF; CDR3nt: TGTGCCAGCAGTTTTAGAGTGCCTAACTATGGCTACACCTTC
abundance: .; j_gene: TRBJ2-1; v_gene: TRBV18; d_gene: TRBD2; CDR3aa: CASSRTSGYDNEQFF; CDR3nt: TGTGCCAGCTCACGGACTAGCGGGTACGACAATGAGCAGTTCTTC
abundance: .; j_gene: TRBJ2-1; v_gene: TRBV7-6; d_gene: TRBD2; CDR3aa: CASSRGTSGRVYNEQFF; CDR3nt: TGTGCCAGCAGCCGTGGGACTAGCGGGAGAGTTTACAATGAGCAGTTCTTC
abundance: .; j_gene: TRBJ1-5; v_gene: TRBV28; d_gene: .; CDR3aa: CASLSEALWGNQPQHF; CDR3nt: TGTGCCAGCCTCTCGGAGGCCCTTTGGGGCAATCAGCCCCAGCATTTT
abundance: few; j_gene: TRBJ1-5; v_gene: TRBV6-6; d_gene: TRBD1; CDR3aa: CASSYAPGTDTQPQHF; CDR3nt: TGTGCCAGCAGTTACGCCCCCGGGACAGACACTCAGCCCCAGCATTTT
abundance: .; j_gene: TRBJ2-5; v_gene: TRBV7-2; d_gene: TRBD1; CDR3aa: CASSLVTGVQETQYF; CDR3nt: TGTGCCAGCAGCTTAGTGACAGGGGTCCAAGAGACCCAGTACTTC
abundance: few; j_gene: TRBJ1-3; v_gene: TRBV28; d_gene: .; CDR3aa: CASSLGRGGNRNAIYF; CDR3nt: TGTGCCAGCAGCCTGGGCAGGGGCGGTAATAGAAACGCCATATATTTT
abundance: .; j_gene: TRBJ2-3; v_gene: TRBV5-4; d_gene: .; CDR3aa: CASSLGERASTDTQYF; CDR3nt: TGTGCCAGCAGCTTGGGAGAGCGAGCTAGCACAGATACGCAGTATTTT
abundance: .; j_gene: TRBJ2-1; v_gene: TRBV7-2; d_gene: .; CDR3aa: CASSFHALSYNEQFF; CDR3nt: TGTGCCAGCAGCTTTCATGCGCTTTCCTACAATGAGCAGTTCTTC
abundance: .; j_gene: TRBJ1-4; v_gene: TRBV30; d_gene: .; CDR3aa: CAWSVTVWEKLFF; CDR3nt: TGTGCCTGGAGTGTTACGGTATGGGAAAAACTGTTTTTT
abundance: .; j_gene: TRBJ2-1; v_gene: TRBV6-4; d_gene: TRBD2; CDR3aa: CASSDGGSGRNEQFF; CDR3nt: TGTGCCAGCAGTGACGGGGGTAGCGGGAGAAATGAGCAGTTCTTC
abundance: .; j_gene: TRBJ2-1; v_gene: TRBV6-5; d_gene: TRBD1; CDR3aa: CASSFETGGGYNEQFF; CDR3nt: TGTGCCAGCAGTTTCGAGACAGGGGGCGGCTACAATGAGCAGTTCTTC
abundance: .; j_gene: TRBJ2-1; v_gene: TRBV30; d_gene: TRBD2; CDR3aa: CAWSVGRGGDEQFF; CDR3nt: TGTGCCTGGAGTGTAGGACGGGGGGGCGATGAGCAGTTCTTC
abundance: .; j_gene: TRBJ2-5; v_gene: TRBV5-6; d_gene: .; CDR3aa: CASSLYGVQETQYF; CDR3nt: TGTGCCAGCAGCTTGTATGGAGTACAAGAGACCCAGTACTTC
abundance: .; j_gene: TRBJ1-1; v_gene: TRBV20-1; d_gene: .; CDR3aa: CSARVGAEAFF; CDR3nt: TGCAGTGCTAGAGTAGGGGCTGAAGCTTTCTTT
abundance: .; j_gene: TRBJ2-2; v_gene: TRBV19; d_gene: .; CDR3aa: CASNPVGGLRSGELFF; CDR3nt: TGTGCCAGTAACCCGGTAGGGGGTCTTAGGTCCGGGGAGCTGTTTTTT
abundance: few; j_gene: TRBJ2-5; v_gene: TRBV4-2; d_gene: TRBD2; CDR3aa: CASSQGFQRGHQETQYF; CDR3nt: TGTGCCAGCAGCCAAGGTTTCCAGCGGGGGCACCAAGAGACCCAGTACTTC
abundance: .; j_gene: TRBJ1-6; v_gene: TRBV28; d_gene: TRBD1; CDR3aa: CANAEQGSSYNSPLHF; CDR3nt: TGTGCCAACGCGGAACAGGGGAGCTCCTATAATTCACCCCTCCACTTT
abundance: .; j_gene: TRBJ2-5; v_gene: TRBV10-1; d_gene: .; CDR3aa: CASSESGAGAGETQYF; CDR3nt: TGCGCCAGCAGTGAGTCGGGAGCAGGGGCCGGGGAGACCCAGTACTTC
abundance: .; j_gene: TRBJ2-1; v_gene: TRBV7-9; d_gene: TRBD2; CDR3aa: CASSFLTSGPHEQFF; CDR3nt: TGTGCCAGCAGCTTCCTGACTAGCGGGCCCCATGAGCAGTTCTTC
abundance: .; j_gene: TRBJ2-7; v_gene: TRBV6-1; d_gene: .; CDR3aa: CASTIQASYEQYF; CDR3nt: TGTGCCAGCACCATACAGGCTAGCTACGAGCAGTACTTC
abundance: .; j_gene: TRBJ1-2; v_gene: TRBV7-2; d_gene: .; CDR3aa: CASSSGASYGYTF; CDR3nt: TGTGCCAGCAGCTCTGGGGCGAGCTATGGCTACACCTTC
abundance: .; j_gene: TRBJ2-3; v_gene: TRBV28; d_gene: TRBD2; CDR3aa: CASSPSPGAGDTDTQYF; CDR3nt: TGTGCCAGCAGTCCCTCACCCGGGGCGGGGGACACAGATACGCAGTATTTT
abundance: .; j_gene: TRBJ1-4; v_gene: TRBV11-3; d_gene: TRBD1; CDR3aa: CASSSGQGRDEKLFF; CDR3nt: TGTGCCAGCAGCTCGGGACAGGGAAGAGATGAAAAACTGTTTTTT
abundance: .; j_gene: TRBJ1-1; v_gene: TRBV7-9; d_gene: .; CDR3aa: CASSLVQGSFNTEAFF; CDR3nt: TGTGCCAGCAGCTTGGTTCAGGGTTCATTTAACACTGAAGCTTTCTTT
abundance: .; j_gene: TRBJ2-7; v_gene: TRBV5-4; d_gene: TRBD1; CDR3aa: CASSRGQGYEQYF; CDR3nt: TGTGCCAGCAGCCGCGGACAGGGATACGAGCAGTACTTC
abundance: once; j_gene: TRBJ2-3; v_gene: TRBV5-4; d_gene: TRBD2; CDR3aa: CASSLLGGGFDTQYF; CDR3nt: TGTGCCAGCAGCTTGCTGGGCGGGGGGTTCGATACGCAGTATTTT
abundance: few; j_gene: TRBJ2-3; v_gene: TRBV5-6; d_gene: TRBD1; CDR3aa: CASSSTDRGYTDTQYF; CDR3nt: TGTGCCAGCAGCTCAACGGACAGGGGTTATACAGATACGCAGTATTTT
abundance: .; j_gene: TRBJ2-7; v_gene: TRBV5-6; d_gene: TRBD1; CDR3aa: CASSLNLDREGYEQYF; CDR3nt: TGTGCCAGCAGCTTAAACCTCGACAGGGAAGGCTACGAGCAGTACTTC
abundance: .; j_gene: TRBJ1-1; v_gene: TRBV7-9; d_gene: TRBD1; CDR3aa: CSSSLGQVEAFF; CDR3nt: TGTTCCAGCAGCTTAGGACAGGTCGAAGCTTTCTTT
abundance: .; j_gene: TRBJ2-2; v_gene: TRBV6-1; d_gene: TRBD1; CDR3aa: CASSEARGTGVAGELFF; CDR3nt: TGTGCCAGCAGTGAAGCGCGCGGGACAGGAGTCGCCGGGGAGCTGTTTTTT
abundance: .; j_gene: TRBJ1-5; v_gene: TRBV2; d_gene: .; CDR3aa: CASSKGEGYNQPQHF; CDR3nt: TGTGCCAGCAGCAAGGGGGAGGGTTACAATCAGCCCCAGCATTTT
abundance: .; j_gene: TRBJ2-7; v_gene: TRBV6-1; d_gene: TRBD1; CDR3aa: CASRGDRLYEQYF; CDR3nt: TGTGCCAGCAGGGGGGACAGACTCTACGAGCAGTACTTC
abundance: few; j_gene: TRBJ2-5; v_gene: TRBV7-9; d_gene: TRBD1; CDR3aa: CASSATGGETQYF; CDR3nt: TGTGCCAGCAGCGCAACAGGGGGCGAGACCCAGTACTTC
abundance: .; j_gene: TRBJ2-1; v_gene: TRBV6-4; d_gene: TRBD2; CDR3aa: CASSSAGGGNEQFF; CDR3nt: TGTGCCAGCAGTTCGGCGGGAGGGGGGAATGAGCAGTTCTTC
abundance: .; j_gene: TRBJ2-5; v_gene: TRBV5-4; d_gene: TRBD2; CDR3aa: CASSATPSGSQETQYF; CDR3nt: TGTGCCAGCAGCGCCACTCCTAGCGGGTCCCAAGAGACCCAGTACTTC
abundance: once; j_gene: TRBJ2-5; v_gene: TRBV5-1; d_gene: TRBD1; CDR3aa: CASSIRDRGQEEQYF; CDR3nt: TGCGCCAGCAGCATCCGGGACAGGGGGCAGGAGGAGCAGTACTTC
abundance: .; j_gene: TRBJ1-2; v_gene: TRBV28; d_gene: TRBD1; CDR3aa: CASSTGVGYTF; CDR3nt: TGTGCCAGCAGTACAGGGGTTGGCTACACCTTC
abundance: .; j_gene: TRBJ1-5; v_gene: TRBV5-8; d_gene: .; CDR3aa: CASSLILPLYSNQPQHF; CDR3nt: TGTGCCAGCAGCCTAATACTACCGCTTTATAGCAATCAGCCCCAGCATTTT
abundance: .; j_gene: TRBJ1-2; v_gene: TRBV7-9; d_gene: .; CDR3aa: CASGSGYGYTF; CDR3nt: TGTGCCAGCGGATCAGGCTATGGCTACACCTTC
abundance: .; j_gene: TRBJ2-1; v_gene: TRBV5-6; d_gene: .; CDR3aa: CASRSGLLEYYNEQFF; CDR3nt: TGTGCCAGCAGATCGGGTTTGCTAGAATACTACAATGAGCAGTTCTTC
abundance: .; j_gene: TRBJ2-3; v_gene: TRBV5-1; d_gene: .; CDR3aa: CASSLPDSKDTQYF; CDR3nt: TGCGCCAGCAGCCTGCCGGACTCGAAAGATACGCAGTATTTT
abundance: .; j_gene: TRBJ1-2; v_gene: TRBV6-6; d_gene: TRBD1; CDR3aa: CASSYNTDRGQIGYTF; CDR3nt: TGTGCCAGCAGTTACAATACAGACAGGGGGCAGATTGGCTACACCTTC
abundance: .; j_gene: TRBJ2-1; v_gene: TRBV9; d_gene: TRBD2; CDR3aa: CASSVSGSLNEQFF; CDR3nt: TGTGCCAGCAGCGTTAGCGGGAGCCTCAATGAGCAGTTCTTC
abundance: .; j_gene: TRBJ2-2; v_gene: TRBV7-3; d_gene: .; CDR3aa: CASSLANRLLKPGELFF; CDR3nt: TGTGCCAGCAGCTTAGCGAACAGGCTCCTAAAACCGGGGGAGCTGTTTTTT
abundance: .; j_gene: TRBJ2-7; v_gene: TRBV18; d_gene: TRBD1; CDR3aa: CASSAYGTGGSEQYF; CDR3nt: TGTGCCAGCTCGGCGTACGGGACAGGGGGTTCCGAGCAGTACTTC
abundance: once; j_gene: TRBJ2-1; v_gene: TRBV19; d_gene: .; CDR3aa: CASSRGDTYNEQFF; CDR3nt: TGTGCCAGTAGTCGGGGGGACACCTACAATGAGCAGTTCTTC